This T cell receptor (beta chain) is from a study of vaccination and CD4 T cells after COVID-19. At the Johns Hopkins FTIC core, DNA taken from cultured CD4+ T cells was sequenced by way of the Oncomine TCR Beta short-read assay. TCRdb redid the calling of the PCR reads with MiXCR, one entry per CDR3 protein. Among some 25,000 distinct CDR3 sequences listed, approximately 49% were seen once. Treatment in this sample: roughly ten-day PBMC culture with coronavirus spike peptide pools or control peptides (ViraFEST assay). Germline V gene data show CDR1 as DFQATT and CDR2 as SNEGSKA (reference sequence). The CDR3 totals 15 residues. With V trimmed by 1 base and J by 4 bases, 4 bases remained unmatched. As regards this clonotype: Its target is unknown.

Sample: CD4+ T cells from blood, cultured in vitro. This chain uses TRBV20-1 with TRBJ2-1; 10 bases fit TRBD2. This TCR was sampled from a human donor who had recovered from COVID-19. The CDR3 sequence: CSARVRTSGYNEQFF. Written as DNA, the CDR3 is TGCAGTGCTAGAGTCCGGACTAGCGGTTACAATGAGCAGTTCTTC.